This T cell receptor (beta chain) was captured by sequencing in a study of vaccination effects on CD4 cells after COVID-19. Study at large: Pools of viral peptides were used by the ViraFEST assay to expand antigen-specific CD4+ T cells ahead of sequencing.

Germline CDR1 SEHNR, CDR2 FQNEAQ (reference sequence). The ends were cut back, 1 base at V and 4 bases at J, with 16 bases in the middle. The CDR3 consists of 16 residues. The table lists this clone with a few counts. Its target is not known. Profiling relied on immunoSEQ multiplex PCR, and the TCRdb table lists in-frame clones only, not all of them. Of around 50,000 clones in the sample, about 80% were seen once. At the end of about 9 days of culture, CD4+ T cells were isolated. This chain links TRBV7-9 with TRBJ1-1; TRBD1 might be the D (6 bases). The source is a human donor who had a prior SARS-CoV-2 infection. Source: CD4+ T cells from PBMCs cultured without peptide, taken before COVID-19 vaccination. For the CDR3, the DNA is TGTGCCAGCAGCTTAGTGGGGGGGCATATCGGCACTGAAGCTTTCTTT. The encoded protein is CASSLVGGHIGTEAFF.